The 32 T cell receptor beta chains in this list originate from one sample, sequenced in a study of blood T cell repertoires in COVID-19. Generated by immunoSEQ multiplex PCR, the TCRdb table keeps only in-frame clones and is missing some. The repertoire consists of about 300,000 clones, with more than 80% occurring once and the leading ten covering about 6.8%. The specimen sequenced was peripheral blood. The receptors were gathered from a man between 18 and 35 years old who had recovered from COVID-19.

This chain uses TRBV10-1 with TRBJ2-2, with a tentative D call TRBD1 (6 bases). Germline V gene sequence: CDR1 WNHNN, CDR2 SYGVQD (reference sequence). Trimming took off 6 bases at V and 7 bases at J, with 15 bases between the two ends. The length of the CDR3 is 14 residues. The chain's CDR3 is CASRRDTPGGELFF. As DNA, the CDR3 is TGCGCCAGCAGACGGGACACGCCTGGCGGGGAGCTGTTTTTT.

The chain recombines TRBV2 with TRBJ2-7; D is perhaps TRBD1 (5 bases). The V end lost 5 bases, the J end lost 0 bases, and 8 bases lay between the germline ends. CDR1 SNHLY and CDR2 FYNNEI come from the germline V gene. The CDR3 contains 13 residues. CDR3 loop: CASSTDTSYEQYF. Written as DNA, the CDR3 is TGTGCCAGCAGTACGGACACCTCCTACGAGCAGTACTTC.

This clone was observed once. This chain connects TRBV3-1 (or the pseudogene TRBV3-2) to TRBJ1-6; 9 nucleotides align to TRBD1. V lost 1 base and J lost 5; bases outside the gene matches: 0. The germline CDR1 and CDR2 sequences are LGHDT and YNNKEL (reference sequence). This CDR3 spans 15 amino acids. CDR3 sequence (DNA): TGTGCCAGCAGCCAAGGGACAGGGGATAATTCACCCCTCCACTTT. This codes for CASSQGTGDNSPLHF.

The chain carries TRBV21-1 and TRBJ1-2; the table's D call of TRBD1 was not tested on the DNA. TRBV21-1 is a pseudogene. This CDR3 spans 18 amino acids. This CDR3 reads CASSKTDRGPPDVYGYTF. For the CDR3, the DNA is TGTGCCAGCAGCAAAACCGACAGGGGCCCACCCGATGTCTATGGCTACACCTTC.

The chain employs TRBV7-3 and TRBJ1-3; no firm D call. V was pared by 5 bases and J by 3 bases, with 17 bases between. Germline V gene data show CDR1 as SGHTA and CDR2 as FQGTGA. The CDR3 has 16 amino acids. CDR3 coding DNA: TGTGCCAGCAGCCTAGGCCCCTCCTCAATTGGAAACACCATATATTTT. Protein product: CASSLGPSSIGNTIYF.

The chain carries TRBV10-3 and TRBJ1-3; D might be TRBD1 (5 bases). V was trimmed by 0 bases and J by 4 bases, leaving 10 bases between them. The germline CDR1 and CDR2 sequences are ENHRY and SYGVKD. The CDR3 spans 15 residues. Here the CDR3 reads CAISESRGTGNTIYF. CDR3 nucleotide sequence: TGTGCCATCAGTGAGTCGCGGGGGACGGGAAACACCATATATTTT.

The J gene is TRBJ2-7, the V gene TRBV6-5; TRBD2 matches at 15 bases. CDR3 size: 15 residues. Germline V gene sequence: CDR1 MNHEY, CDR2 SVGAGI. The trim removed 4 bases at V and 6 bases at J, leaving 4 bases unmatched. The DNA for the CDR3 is TGTGCCAGCAGTTGGACTAGCGGGAGGGCTAGCGAGCAGTACTTC. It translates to CASSWTSGRASEQYF.

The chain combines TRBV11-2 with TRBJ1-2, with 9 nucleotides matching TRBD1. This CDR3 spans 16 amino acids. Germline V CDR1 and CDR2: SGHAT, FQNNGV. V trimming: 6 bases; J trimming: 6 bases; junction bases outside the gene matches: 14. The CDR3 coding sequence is TGTGCCAGCAGGATAAGCCCCGGGACAGGGATGAATGGCTACACCTTC. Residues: CASRISPGTGMNGYTF.

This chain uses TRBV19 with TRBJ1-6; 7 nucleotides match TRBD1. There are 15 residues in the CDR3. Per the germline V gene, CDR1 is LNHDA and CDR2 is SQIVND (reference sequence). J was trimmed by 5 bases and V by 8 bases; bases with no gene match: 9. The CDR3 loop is CASSPDRDDNSPLHF. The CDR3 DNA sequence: TGTGCCAGTTCACCCGACAGGGATGATAATTCACCCCTCCACTTT.

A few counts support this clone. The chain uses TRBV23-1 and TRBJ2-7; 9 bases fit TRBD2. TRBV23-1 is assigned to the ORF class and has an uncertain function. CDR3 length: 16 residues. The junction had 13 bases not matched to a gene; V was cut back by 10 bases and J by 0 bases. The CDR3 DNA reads TGCGCCACCCTGAGGGTAGCGGGGGAGAGCTCCTACGAGCAGTACTTC. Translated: CATLRVAGESSYEQYF.

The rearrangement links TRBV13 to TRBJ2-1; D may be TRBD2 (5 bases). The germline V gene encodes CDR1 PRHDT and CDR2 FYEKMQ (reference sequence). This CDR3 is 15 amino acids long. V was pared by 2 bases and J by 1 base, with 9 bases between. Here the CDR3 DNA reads TGTGCCAGCAGCTTATTGGGCGGGTCCTACAATGAGCAGTTCTTC. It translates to CASSLLGGSYNEQFF.

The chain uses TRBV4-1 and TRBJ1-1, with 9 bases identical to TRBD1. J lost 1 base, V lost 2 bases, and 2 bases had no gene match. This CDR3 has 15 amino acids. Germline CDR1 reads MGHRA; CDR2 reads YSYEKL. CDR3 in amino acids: CASSQMTGGNTEAFF. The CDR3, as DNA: TGCGCCAGCAGCCAAATGACAGGGGGGAACACTGAAGCTTTCTTT.

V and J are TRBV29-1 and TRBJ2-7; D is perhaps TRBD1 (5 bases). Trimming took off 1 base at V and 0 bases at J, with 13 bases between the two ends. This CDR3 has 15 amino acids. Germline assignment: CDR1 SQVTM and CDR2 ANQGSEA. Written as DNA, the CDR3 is TGCAGCGTTGAAGGATGGGGCTTCAGCTCCTACGAGCAGTACTTC. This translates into CSVEGWGFSSYEQYF.

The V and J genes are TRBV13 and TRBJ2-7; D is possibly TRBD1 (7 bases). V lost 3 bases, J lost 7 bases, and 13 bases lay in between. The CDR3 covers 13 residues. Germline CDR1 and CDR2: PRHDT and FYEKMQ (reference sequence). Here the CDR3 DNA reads TGTGCCAGCAGCTTGGGACAGCGGGTGGAGCAGTACTTC. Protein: CASSLGQRVEQYF.

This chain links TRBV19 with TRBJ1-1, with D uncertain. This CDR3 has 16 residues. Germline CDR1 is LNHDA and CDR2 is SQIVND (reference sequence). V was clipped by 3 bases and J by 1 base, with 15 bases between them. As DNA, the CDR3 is TGTGCCAGTAGTATTAGCGGCGGCCGGCGGAACACTGAAGCTTTCTTT. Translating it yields CASSISGGRRNTEAFF.

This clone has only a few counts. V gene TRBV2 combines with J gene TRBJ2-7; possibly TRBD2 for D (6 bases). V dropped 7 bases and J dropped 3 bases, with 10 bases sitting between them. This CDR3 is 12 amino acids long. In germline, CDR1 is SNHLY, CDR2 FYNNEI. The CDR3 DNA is TGTGCCAGCATTACGGGGGACTACGAGCAGTACTTC. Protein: CASITGDYEQYF.

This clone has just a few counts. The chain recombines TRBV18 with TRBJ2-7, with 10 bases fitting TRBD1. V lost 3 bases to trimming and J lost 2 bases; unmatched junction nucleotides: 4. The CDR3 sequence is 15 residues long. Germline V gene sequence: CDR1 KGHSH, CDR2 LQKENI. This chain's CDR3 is CASSPGTGATYEQYF. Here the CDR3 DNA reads TGTGCCAGCTCACCCGGGACAGGGGCCACCTACGAGCAGTACTTC.

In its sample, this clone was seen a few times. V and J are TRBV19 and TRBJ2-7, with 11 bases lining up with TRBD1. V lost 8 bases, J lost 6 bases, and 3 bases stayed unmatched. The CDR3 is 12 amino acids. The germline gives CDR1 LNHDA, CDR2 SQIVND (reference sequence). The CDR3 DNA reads TGTGCCAGTGGGACAGGGGGAGGCGAGCAGTACTTC. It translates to CASGTGGGEQYF.

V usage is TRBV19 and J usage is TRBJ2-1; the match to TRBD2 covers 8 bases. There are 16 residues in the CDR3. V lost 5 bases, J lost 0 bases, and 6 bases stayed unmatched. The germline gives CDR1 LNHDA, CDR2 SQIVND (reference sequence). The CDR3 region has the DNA TGTGCCAGTAGTTTTGGCGGGGGGCCCTCCTACAATGAGCAGTTCTTC. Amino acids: CASSFGGGPSYNEQFF.

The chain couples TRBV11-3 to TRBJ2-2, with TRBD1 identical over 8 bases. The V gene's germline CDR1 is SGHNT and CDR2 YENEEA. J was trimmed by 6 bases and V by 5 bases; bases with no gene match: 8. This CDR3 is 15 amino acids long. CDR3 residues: CASSHRQGLPGELFF. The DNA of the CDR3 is TGTGCCAGCAGCCACAGACAGGGGTTGCCCGGGGAGCTGTTTTTT.

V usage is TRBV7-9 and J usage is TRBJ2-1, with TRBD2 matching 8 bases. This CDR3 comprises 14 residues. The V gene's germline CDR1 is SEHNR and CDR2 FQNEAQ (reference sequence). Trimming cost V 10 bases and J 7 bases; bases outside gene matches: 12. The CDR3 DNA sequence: TGTGCCAACCTTAGCCTGACTAGCGATAATGAGCAGTTCTTC. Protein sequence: CANLSLTSDNEQFF.

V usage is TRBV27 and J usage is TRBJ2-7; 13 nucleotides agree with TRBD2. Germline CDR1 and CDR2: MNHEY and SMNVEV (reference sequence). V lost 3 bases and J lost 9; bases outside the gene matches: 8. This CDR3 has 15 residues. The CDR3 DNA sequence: TGTGCCAGCAGTTTCTATGGGACTAGCGGGACCGGGCAGTACTTC. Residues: CASSFYGTSGTGQYF.

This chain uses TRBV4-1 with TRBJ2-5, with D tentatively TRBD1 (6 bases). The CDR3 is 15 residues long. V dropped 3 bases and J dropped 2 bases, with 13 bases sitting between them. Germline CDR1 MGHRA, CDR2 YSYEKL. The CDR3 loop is CASSQYYRDQETQYF. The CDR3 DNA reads TGCGCCAGCAGCCAGTACTACAGGGATCAAGAGACCCAGTACTTC.

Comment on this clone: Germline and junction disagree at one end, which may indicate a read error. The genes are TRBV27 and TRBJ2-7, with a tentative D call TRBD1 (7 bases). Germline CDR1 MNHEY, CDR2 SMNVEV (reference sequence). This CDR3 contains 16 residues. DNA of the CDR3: TGTGCCAGCAGTTTATCCCCGCGCTCCAGGGGGGAGCCGAAGCACTTC. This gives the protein CASSLSPRSRGEPKHF.

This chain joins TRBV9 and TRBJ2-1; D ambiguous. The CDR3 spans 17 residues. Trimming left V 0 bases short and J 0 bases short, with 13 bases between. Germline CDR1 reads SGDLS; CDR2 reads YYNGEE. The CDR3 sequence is CASSVAGPASSYNEQFF. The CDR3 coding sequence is TGTGCCAGCAGCGTAGCTGGGCCAGCAAGCTCCTACAATGAGCAGTTCTTC.

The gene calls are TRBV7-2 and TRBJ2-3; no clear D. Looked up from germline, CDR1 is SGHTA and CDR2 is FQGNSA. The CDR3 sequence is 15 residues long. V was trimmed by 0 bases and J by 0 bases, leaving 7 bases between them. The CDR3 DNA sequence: TGTGCCAGCAGCTTAGCTTTCCTGAGCACAGATACGCAGTATTTT. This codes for CASSLAFLSTDTQYF.

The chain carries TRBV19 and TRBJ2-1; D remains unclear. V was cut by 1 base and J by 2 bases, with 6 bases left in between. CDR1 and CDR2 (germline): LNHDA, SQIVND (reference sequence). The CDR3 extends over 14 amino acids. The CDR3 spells CASSIAPTYNEQFF. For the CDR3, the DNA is TGTGCCAGTAGTATAGCGCCTACCTACAATGAGCAGTTCTTC.

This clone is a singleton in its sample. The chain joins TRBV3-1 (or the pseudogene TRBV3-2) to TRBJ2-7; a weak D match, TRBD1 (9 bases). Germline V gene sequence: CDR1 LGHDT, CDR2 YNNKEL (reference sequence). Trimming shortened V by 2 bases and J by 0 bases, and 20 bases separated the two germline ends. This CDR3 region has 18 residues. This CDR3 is CASSQISGGTGPSYEQYF. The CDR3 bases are TGTGCCAGCAGCCAAATCTCGGGAGGGACAGGGCCCTCCTACGAGCAGTACTTC.

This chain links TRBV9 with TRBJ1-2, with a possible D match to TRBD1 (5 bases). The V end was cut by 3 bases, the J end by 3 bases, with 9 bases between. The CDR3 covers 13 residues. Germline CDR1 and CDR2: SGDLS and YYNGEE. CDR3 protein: CASSDGGYYGYTF. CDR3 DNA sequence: TGTGCCAGCAGCGACGGGGGTTACTATGGCTACACCTTC. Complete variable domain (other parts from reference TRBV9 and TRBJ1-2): DSGVTQTPKHLITATGQRVTLRCSPRSGDLSVYWYQQSLDQGLQFLIQYYNGEERAKGNILERFSAQQFPDLHSELNLSSLELGDSALYFCASSDGGYYGYTFGSGTRLTVV.

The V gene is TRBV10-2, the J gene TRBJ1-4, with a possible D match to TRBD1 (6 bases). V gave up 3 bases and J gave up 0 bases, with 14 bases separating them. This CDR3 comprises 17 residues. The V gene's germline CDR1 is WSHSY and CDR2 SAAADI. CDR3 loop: CASSDWDNSATNEKLFF. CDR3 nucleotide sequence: TGCGCCAGCAGTGATTGGGACAACAGTGCAACTAATGAAAAACTGTTTTTT.

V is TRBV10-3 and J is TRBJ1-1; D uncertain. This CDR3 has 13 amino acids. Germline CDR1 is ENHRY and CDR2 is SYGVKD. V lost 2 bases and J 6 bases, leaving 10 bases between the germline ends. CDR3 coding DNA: TGTGCCATCAGTGAGAGTACACCTGCTGAAGCTTTCTTT. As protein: CAISESTPAEAFF.

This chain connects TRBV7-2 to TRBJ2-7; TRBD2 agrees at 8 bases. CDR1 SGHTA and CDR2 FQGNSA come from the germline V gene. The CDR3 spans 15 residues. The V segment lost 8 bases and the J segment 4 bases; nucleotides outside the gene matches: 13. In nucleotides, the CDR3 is TGTGCCAGCTCCCCGCGGGGGGCTAGCGGATACGAGCAGTACTTC. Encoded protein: CASSPRGASGYEQYF.